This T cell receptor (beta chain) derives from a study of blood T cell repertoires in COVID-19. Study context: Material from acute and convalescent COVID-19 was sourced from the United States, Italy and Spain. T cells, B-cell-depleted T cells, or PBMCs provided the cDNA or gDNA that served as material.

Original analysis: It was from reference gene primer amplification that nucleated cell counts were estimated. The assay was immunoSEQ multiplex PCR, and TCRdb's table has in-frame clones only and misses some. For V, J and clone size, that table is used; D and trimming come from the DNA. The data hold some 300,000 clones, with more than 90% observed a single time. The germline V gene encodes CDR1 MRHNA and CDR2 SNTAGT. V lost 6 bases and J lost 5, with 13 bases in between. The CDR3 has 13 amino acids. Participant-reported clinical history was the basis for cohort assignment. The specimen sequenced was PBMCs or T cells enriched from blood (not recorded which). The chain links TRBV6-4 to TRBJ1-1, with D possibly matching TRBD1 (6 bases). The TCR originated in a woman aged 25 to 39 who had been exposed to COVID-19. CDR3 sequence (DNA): TGTGCCAGCAGCGTAGACAGGATGACTGAAGCTTTCTTT. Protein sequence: CASSVDRMTEAFF.